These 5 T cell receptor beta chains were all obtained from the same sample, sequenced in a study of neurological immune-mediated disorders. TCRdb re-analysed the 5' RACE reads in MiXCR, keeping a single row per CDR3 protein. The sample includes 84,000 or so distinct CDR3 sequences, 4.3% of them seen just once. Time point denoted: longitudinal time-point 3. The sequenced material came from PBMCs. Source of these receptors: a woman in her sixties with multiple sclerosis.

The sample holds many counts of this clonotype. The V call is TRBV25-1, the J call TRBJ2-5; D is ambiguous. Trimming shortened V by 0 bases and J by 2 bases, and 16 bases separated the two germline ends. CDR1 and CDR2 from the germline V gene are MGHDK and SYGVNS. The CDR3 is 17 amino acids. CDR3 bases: TGTGCCAGCAGTGAATATGCCGTCACCACCTCACAAGAGACCCAGTACTTC. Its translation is CASSEYAVTTSQETQYF.

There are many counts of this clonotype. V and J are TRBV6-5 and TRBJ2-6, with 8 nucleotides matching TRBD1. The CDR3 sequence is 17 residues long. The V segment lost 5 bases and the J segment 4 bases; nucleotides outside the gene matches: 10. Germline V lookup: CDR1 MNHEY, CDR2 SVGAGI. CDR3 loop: CASSTGTGIPGANVLTF. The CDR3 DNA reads TGTGCCAGCAGTACCGGGACAGGTATCCCCGGGGCCAACGTCCTGACTTTC.

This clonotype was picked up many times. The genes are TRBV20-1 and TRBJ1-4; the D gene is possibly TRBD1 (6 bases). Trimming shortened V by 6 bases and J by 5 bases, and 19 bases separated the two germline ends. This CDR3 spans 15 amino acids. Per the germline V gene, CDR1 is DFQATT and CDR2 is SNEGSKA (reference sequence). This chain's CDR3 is CSASSTGRKNEKLFF. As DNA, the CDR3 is TGCAGTGCAAGCAGTACAGGGCGAAAAAATGAAAAACTGTTTTTT.

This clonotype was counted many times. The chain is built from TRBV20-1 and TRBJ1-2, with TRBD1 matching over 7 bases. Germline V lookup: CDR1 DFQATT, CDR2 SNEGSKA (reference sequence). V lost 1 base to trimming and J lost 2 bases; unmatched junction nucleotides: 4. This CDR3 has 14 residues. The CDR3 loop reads CSARVQQGNYGYTF. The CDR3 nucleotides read TGCAGTGCTAGAGTCCAACAGGGGAACTATGGCTACACCTTC.

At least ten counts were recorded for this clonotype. The chain's CDR3 is CASSLGMVQYF. In DNA, the CDR3 is TGTGCCAGCAGCTTAGGGATGGTTCAGTACTTC. The rearrangement joins TRBV7-9 to TRBJ2-7; D not certain. V was shortened by 1 base and J by 10 bases, with 8 bases between the two germline ends. The CDR3 spans 11 residues. Germline values: CDR1 SEHNR, CDR2 FQNEAQ (reference sequence).